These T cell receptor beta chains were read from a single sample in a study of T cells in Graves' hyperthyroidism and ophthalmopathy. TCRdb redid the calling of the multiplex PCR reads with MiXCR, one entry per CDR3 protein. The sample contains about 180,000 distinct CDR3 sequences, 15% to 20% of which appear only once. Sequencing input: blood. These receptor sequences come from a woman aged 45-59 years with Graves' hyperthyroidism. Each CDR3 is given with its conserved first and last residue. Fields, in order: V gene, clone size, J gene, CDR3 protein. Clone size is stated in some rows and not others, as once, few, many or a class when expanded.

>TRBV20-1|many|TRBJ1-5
CSAKGQLLNQPQHF
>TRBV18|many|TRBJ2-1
CASSPVSGTSNNEQFF
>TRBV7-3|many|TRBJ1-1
CASSPGTVNTEAFF
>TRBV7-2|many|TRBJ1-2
CASSLVSWASNYGYTF
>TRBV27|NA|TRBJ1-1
CASNWAILSNTEAFF
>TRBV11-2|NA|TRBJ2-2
CASSLGRTGNTGELFF
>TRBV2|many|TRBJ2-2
CASRPGSGGENTGELFF
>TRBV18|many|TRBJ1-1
CASSPTQGGTEAFF
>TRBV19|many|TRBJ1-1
CATRPGTNTEAFF
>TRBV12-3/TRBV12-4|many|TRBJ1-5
CASSFSSHRSSNQPQHF
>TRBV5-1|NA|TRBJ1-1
CASSSGGEDTEAFF
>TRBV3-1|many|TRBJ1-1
CASSQAGGEAFF
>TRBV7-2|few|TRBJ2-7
CASSLRGGTGYEQYF
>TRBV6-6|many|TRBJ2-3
CASSYFFQAGRDTQYF
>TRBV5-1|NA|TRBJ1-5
CASSLDGGFWPQHF
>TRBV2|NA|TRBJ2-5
CASNRGGLAGVGGETQYF
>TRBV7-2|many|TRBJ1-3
CASSLAGTTGNTIYF